This is a list of T cell receptor beta chains from one sample in a study of T cells in Graves' hyperthyroidism and ophthalmopathy. MiXCR, run by TCRdb on the multiplex PCR reads, gives a single entry per CDR3 protein. The sample includes a few hundred thousand distinct CDR3 sequences, approximately 15% of them seen just once. Sequenced sample: blood. Every receptor here comes from a woman in her forties with Graves' hyperthyroidism. Each CDR3 is given with its conserved first and last residue. A D gene is named only where the DNA matches it firmly. The size entry is marked missing in some rows and otherwise reads once, few, many or a size class.

size: NA
D: NA
length: 15
V: TRBV12-3/TRBV12-4
J: TRBJ2-1
CDR3: CASSKVKPPYNEQFF
DNA: TGTGCCAGCAGCAAAGTAAAACCCCCCTACAATGAGCAGTTCTTC

size: once
D: NA
length: 13
V: TRBV12-3/TRBV12-4
J: TRBJ1-5
CDR3: CASTLETSQPQHF
DNA: TGTGCCAGCACCCTGGAGACATCTCAGCCCCAGCATTTT

size: NA
D: TRBD1
length: 14
V: TRBV6-1
J: TRBJ2-4
CDR3: CASSEDRGRNIQYF
DNA: TGTGCCAGCAGTGAAGACAGGGGCAGGAACATTCAGTACTTC

size: many
D: TRBD1
length: 14
V: TRBV2
J: TRBJ2-7
CDR3: CASGGTGGRDEQYF
DNA: TGTGCCAGCGGAGGGACAGGGGGTAGGGACGAGCAGTACTTC

size: few
D: TRBD2
length: 16
V: TRBV7-8
J: TRBJ2-3
CDR3: CASSLASGRGTDTQYF
DNA: TGTGCCAGCAGCTTAGCTAGCGGGAGAGGGACAGATACGCAGTATTTT

size: many
D: TRBD2
length: 15
V: TRBV28
J: TRBJ2-3
CDR3: CASSTRAGGTDTQYF
DNA: TGTGCCAGCTCAACTCGGGCGGGAGGTACAGATACGCAGTATTTT

size: many
D: NA
length: 15
V: TRBV28
J: TRBJ1-1
CDR3: CASSISTQGLDEAFF
DNA: TGTGCCAGCAGTATCAGTACCCAGGGACTTGATGAAGCTTTCTTT

size: many
D: NA
length: 14
V: TRBV28
J: TRBJ2-5
CDR3: CASSEGQNQETQYF
DNA: TGTGCCAGCAGTGAGGGTCAGAACCAAGAGACCCAGTACTTC

size: many
D: TRBD1
length: 12
V: TRBV2
J: TRBJ2-7
CDR3: CASRGQIYEQYF
DNA: TGTGCCAGCAGGGGACAGATCTACGAGCAGTACTTC

size: many
D: NA
length: 16
V: TRBV6-1
J: TRBJ1-2
CDR3: CASSEKSQGGGYGYTF
DNA: TGTGCCAGCAGTGAAAAGTCCCAGGGCGGAGGGTATGGCTACACCTTC

size: few
D: NA
length: 14
V: TRBV12-3/TRBV12-4
J: TRBJ1-4
CDR3: CASSSTGFLEKLFF
DNA: TGTGCCAGCAGTTCTACAGGGTTCTTGGAAAAACTGTTTTTT

size: many
D: TRBD2
length: 15
V: TRBV2
J: TRBJ2-1
CDR3: CASSEAPLAGGEQFF
DNA: TGTGCCAGCAGTGAAGCACCCTTAGCGGGAGGCGAGCAGTTCTTC

size: few
D: TRBD1
length: 15
V: TRBV19
J: TRBJ1-2
CDR3: CASSTTRQGIYGYTF
DNA: TGTGCCAGTAGTACAACTCGACAGGGGATCTATGGCTACACCTTC

size: few
D: TRBD2
length: 16
V: TRBV12-3/TRBV12-4
J: TRBJ2-3
CDR3: CASSYGLAGVQDTQYF
DNA: TGTGCCAGCAGTTACGGACTAGCGGGAGTTCAAGATACGCAGTATTTT